This T cell receptor beta chain was recorded in a study of T cells in Graves' hyperthyroidism and ophthalmopathy. This clonotype was detected only once. It was RNA transcripts that yielded the amplified TCR beta CDR3 regions. Initially, a first-round RT-PCR of the TCR CDR3 employed the HTBI primer set. TCRdb ran MiXCR on the multiplex PCR reads and lists one entry per CDR3 protein. The table shows 560,000 or so distinct CDR3 sequences, with around 20% occurring only once. V lost 9 bases to trimming and J lost 1 base, with 15 bases between them. Germline V gene data show CDR1 as MDHEN and CDR2 as SYDVKM. The CDR3 extends over 15 amino acids.

Sequenced: blood. V and J are TRBV28 and TRBJ2-2, with a weak D call TRBD1 (6 bases). The clonotype comes from a man between 40 and 49 years old with Graves' ophthalmopathy. CDR3 amino acids: CASYPDSENTGELFF. In DNA form, the CDR3 reads TGTGCCAGTTACCCGGACAGCGAGAACACCGGGGAGCTGTTTTTT.